The rows below give T cell receptor beta chains drawn from one sample of a study of cytomegalovirus exposure and HLA in healthy donors. The table came from immunoSEQ multiplex PCR; TCRdb's copy has only in-frame clones and leaves some out. This sample carries roughly 170,000 clones, 84% of them seen once, and the ten largest clones take under 1.1%. Input material: PBMCs. These receptors were taken from a man aged 30 to 39 in good health and CMV-seronegative. Both conserved end residues are part of each CDR3. D genes are given only for firm matches. Part of the rows lack a size; the others show once, few, many or a class for expanded clones.

.,TRBD2,TRBJ2-7,TRBV27,TGTGCCAGCAGTTTAGGTTCTAGCGGGAGCTACGAGCAGTACTTC,CASSLGSSGSYEQYF
.,TRBD1,TRBJ2-1,TRBV11-2,TGTGCCAGCAGCTTAGGCAGGGGGTACAATGAGCAGTTCTTC,CASSLGRGYNEQFF
once,.,TRBJ2-7,TRBV7-8,TGTGCCAGCAGCTTGACAGCGATGTTTCCCATCTACGAGCAGTACTTC,CASSLTAMFPIYEQYF
.,.,TRBJ2-7,TRBV6-6,TGTGCCAGCAGTTACCGGTCGGGGAGCGGATACTACGAGCAGTACTTC,CASSYRSGSGYYEQYF
.,TRBD2,TRBJ2-3,TRBV2,TGTGCCAGCAGTTTAGCGGGAGGGAGGGTTGAAACAGATACGCAGTATTTT,CASSLAGGRVETDTQYF
.,.,TRBJ1-3,TRBV4-2,TGTGCCAGCAGCCAAACTCCGGGGGGGGCTTACGGAAACACCATATATTTT,CASSQTPGGAYGNTIYF
.,.,TRBJ1-6,TRBV18,TGTGCCAGCTCCAGGGAGGCACGCTCACCCCTCCACTTT,CASSREARSPLHF
.,TRBD1,TRBJ2-7,TRBV27,TGTGCCAGCAGTTTAGGGACAGAGCCCTACGAGCAGTACTTC,CASSLGTEPYEQYF
.,TRBD2,TRBJ2-3,TRBV28,TGTGCCAGCAGATCTCGGACTAGCGGGTACACAGATACGCAGTATTTT,CASRSRTSGYTDTQYF
.,.,TRBJ1-6,TRBV7-2,TGTGCCAGCAGCTCTAGCCCATCGGGGGGGAGCTCCTATAATTCACCCCTCCACTTT,CASSSSPSGGSSYNSPLHF
.,TRBD1,TRBJ2-1,TRBV11-3,TGTGCCAGCAGCCACGGGGACAGGGCTTACAATGAGCAGTTCTTC,CASSHGDRAYNEQFF
.,TRBD1,TRBJ1-1,TRBV11-2,TGTGCCAGCAGCTTAACTTACAGGGGGCTCTTGGAAGCTTTCTTT,CASSLTYRGLLEAFF
.,.,TRBJ2-1,TRBV28,TGTGCCAGCAGTTTAGGACAGATCAATGAGCAGTTCTTC,CASSLGQINEQFF
.,.,TRBJ2-3,TRBV4-1,TGCGCCAGCAGCCAAGTCCCCTCCCAGGATACGCAGTATTTT,CASSQVPSQDTQYF
.,TRBD1,TRBJ2-1,TRBV6-5,TGTGCCAGCAGTTACTCGACAGGGGAGTTCTACAATGAGCAGTTCTTC,CASSYSTGEFYNEQFF
.,.,TRBJ2-3,TRBV4-2,TGTGCCAGCAGCCAAGATCTTGGCTCACCGACAGATACGCAGTATTTT,CASSQDLGSPTDTQYF
.,TRBD1,TRBJ2-7,TRBV5-1,TGCGCCAGCAGCTTGGCCCGGGGACAGGGTTCCTACGAGCAGTACTTC,CASSLARGQGSYEQYF
once,.,TRBJ2-7,TRBV18,TGTGCCAGCTCACCACCGAATGGAGGAGAGGAGCAGTACTTC,CASSPPNGGEEQYF
.,.,TRBJ1-5,TRBV19,TGTGCCAGTAGTATCACAGGGTTGTCCGGACAGCCCCAGCATTTT,CASSITGLSGQPQHF
.,.,TRBJ2-1,TRBV9,TGTGCCAGCAGCGTATCCGGGAGCTCCTACAATGAGCAGTTCTTC,CASSVSGSSYNEQFF
once,.,TRBJ1-5,TRBV30,TGTGCCTGGAGTGTCGGGAGGGAACAGCCCCAGCATTTT,CAWSVGREQPQHF
.,.,TRBJ1-2,TRBV18,TGTGCCAGCGCCCCCCCGGGGATCTATGGCTACACCTTC,CASAPPGIYGYTF